This T cell receptor (beta chain) was captured in a study of spatial heterogeneity in lung cancer. Study-wide results and limits: In tumors, expanded intratumoral alpha and beta TCR counts tracked mutation counts.

Time point in this sample: sample taken at primary tumor resection. From tumor, nontumor lung or frozen PBMC, whole RNA was taken unsorted for sequencing. Within the sample, this clonotype is medium-sized. What it binds is unknown. The germline V and J ends were trimmed by 7 bases and 4 bases, with 11 bases remaining between them. This CDR3 spans 13 amino acids. Germline V gene sequence: CDR1 MNHEY, CDR2 SVGEGT. TCRdb independently ran MiXCR on the 5' RACE reads; one entry per CDR3 protein. In the table there are thousands of distinct CDR3 sequences, over 8.5% of which are singletons. Sequences were derived from lung tumor tissue, sampled at surgery. The chain links TRBV6-2 or TRBV6-3 to TRBJ2-1; D not certain. The sequence was obtained from a male donor with early-stage non-small cell lung cancer. The CDR3 is CASNADQYNEQFF. CDR3 nucleotide sequence: TGTGCCAGCAACGCCGATCAGTACAATGAGCAGTTCTTC.